The present T cell receptor (beta chain) was sequenced within a study of persistence of HIV-infected CD4 T cells. Study-level background: CD4+ T cells responding to CMV or HIV-1 Gag were isolated. Multiple blood draws of up to 180 mL, except two donors with single leukapheresis. Study results and limitations: Degenerate expanded CDR3beta sequences were enriched among CMV- and Gag-responding cells. CMV- and Gag-responding cells had lower TCRbeta richness than CD3/CD28-responding cells.

Turning to this clone: The antigen remains undetermined.

Stimulation used 10 ug/mL lysate from CMV-infected fibroblasts. CD40L/CD69 double-negative CD45RO-high memory CD4+ T cells were collected. The junction had 4 bases not matched to a gene; V was cut back by 2 bases and J by 10 bases. Germline CDR1 SGDLS, CDR2 YYNGEE. The length of the CDR3 is 14 residues. This was the immunoSEQ version 4 assay in survey mode. The table came from immunoSEQ multiplex PCR; TCRdb's copy has only in-frame clones and leaves some out. The top ten clones hold 0.65% to 0.85% of a sample with around 28,000 clones, around four fifths of them seen once. The starting material was CD4+ T cells sorted from PBMCs after 18-hour stimulation, obtained from a patient who received antiretroviral therapy. The genes are TRBV9 and TRBJ1-6; TRBD1 agrees at 9 bases. The TCR was taken from an adult woman with HIV who was CMV-seropositive. The CDR3 DNA sequence: TGTGCCAGCAGCGTTGGGACAGGGTACTCACCCCTCCACTTT. It encodes CASSVGTGYSPLHF.